Listed below are T cell receptor beta chains from one sample, sequenced in a study of T-cell reconstitution after alpha-beta-depleted transplantation in children. TCRdb ran MiXCR on the PCR reads and lists one entry per CDR3 protein. The top ten clones hold around 2.2% of a sample with hundreds of thousands of distinct CDR3 sequences, approximately 13% of them seen once. The sequenced sample was PBMCs, mostly from graft donor cells, obtained 360 days after TCRalphabeta/CD19-depleted stem cell transplant. Receptors were obtained from a male patient younger than 18 who had a stem cell transplant for acute myeloid leukemia, so the T cells may come from the graft donor. CDR3s include the opening cysteine and the closing phenylalanine or tryptophan. The order of the fields is V gene, clone size, J gene, D gene, CDR3 DNA, CDR3 protein. D genes are given only for firm matches. Part of the rows lack a size; the others show once, few, many or a class for expanded clones.

TRBV30,few,TRBJ1-1,TRBD1,TGTGCCTGGAGCGGGACAGGGGGGACTGAAGCTTTCTTT,CAWSGTGGTEAFF
TRBV4-3,many,TRBJ2-1,-,TGCGCCAGCAGCCAAGAGGGCTTGAGCTCCTACAATGAGCAGTTCTTC,CASSQEGLSSYNEQFF
TRBV30,-,TRBJ1-2,TRBD1,TGTGCCTGGAGTATCAGGGGGCTAGGCGGCTACACCTTC,CAWSIRGLGGYTF
TRBV14,-,TRBJ2-4,-,TGTGCCAGCAGCCAATGGCTAGCGCACGGCATTCAGTACTTC,CASSQWLAHGIQYF
TRBV20-1,few,TRBJ2-3,-,TGCAGTGCTCCAGAGGGCCGGGACACAGATACGCAGTATTTT,CSAPEGRDTDTQYF
TRBV10-3,many,TRBJ2-7,-,TGTGCCATCAGTGTAATTGGGGATTCCTACGAGCAGTACTTC,CAISVIGDSYEQYF
TRBV7-3,few,TRBJ2-1,TRBD2,TGTGCCAGCAGCCCCCAGGGACTAGCGGGAGGGCCTATCTACAATGAGCAGTTCTTC,CASSPQGLAGGPIYNEQFF
TRBV5-1,-,TRBJ1-1,-,TGCGCCAGTACCGACAGAGGGTGGACTGAAGCTTTCTTT,CASTDRGWTEAFF
TRBV5-1,few,TRBJ2-5,TRBD2,TGCGCCAGCATGGGAGGGTGGGGTCAAGAGACCCAGTACTTC,CASMGGWGQETQYF
TRBV28,-,TRBJ2-5,-,TGTGCCAGCAGTTCGTCGGGGTCCCGAGGCTGGACCCAGTACTTC,CASSSSGSRGWTQYF
TRBV4-2,-,TRBJ2-5,-,TGTGCCAGCAGCCAAGAGGGGCAAGAGACCCAGTACTTC,CASSQEGQETQYF
TRBV20-1,-,TRBJ2-7,-,TGCAGTGCTAGAGGCAGCCAGGGTCCGCTTAACGAGCAGTACTTC,CSARGSQGPLNEQYF
TRBV20-1,few,TRBJ2-7,-,TGCAGTGCTACCCGGGCGTCCTACGAGCAGTACTTC,CSATRASYEQYF
TRBV11-2,-,TRBJ2-3,TRBD2,TGTGCCAGCAGCCGTAGCGGGCCCTTAGGGGCAGATACGCAGTATTTT,CASSRSGPLGADTQYF
TRBV5-1,-,TRBJ2-7,TRBD2,TGCGCCAGCTCTGGGACTATATCCTACGAGCAGTACTTC,CASSGTISYEQYF
TRBV10-3,few,TRBJ1-2,TRBD1,TGTGCCATCAGTTTTGGTCGGGACAGCCTCTATGGCTACACCTTC,CAISFGRDSLYGYTF
TRBV3-1,-,TRBJ2-3,TRBD2,TGTGCCAGCAGCCGACATACCCCGGGGGGTCGAACGCAGTATTTT,CASSRHTPGGRTQYF
TRBV7-2,few,TRBJ2-7,TRBD2,TGTGCCAGCAGCTTCTTGGGACTAGCGGATTACGAGCAGTACTTC,CASSFLGLADYEQYF
TRBV28,few,TRBJ2-1,TRBD2,TGTGCCAGCAGTTTTGGCCCAGCGGGGGTAATCTACAATGAGCAGTTCTTC,CASSFGPAGVIYNEQFF
TRBV20-1,-,TRBJ2-2,-,TGCAGTGCCTCCCACGGGGGCTTTAGCGGAATACCCAGGGAGCTGTTTTTT,CSASHGGFSGIPRELFF
TRBV6-2/TRBV6-3,many,TRBJ1-3,-,TGTGCCAGCAGTTACTCGGAGGGCTCTGGAAACACCATATATTTT,CASSYSEGSGNTIYF
TRBV12-3/TRBV12-4,few,TRBJ1-1,-,TGTGCCAGCAGTTTCAATGGGCGGGGTGAAGCTTTCTTT,CASSFNGRGEAFF
TRBV12-3/TRBV12-4,many,TRBJ2-3,TRBD2,TGTGCCAGCAGTTACGGGATAGCGGGTAGTACAGATACGCAGTATTTT,CASSYGIAGSTDTQYF
TRBV28,few,TRBJ2-7,-,TGTGCCAGCAGTTTACCGGGACTGCTCAACGAGCAGTACTTC,CASSLPGLLNEQYF
TRBV5-1,-,TRBJ2-1,-,TGCGCCAGCAGCTTGGAAGGTGGGAGAACCTACAATGAGCAGTTCTTC,CASSLEGGRTYNEQFF
TRBV19,-,TRBJ2-7,-,TGTGCCAGTAGAGTGGACAGCGTCAGCTCCTACGAGCAGTACTTC,CASRVDSVSSYEQYF
TRBV7-6,many,TRBJ2-1,TRBD2,TGTGCCAGCAGCATGGGACTAGCGGGGTACAATGAGCAGTTCTTC,CASSMGLAGYNEQFF
TRBV14,-,TRBJ2-5,-,TGTGCCAGCAGCCAAGTCCGACCCGGCGAGACCCAGTACTTC,CASSQVRPGETQYF
TRBV21-1,-,TRBJ2-1,-,TGTGCCAGCACCGGACTAGCGGGAGGAAATAATGAGCAGTTCTTC,CASTGLAGGNNEQFF
TRBV20-1,once,TRBJ1-5,-,TGCAGTGCTAGACGCAGGGTACCCGATAGCAATCAGCCCCAGCATTTT,CSARRRVPDSNQPQHF
TRBV9,-,TRBJ2-1,-,TGTGCCAGCAGCGCAGAGACGAACCCGCAGTTCTTC,CASSAETNPQFF
TRBV29-1,many,TRBJ1-1,TRBD1,TGCAGCGTCCGTGCCGGGACAGGGGGGACTGAAGCTTTCTTT,CSVRAGTGGTEAFF
TRBV20-1,-,TRBJ2-3,-,TGCAGTGCTGAGGAACTAGTTTCTAGCACAGATACGCAGTATTTT,CSAEELVSSTDTQYF
TRBV9,-,TRBJ2-7,-,TGTGCCAGCAGCGTAGCTGCCCAGGCGAGCTCCTACGAGCAGTACTTC,CASSVAAQASSYEQYF
TRBV6-4,many,TRBJ2-1,-,TGTGCCAGCAGTGTCGACTGGTTGGCCTACAATGAGCAGTTCTTC,CASSVDWLAYNEQFF
TRBV7-2,few,TRBJ2-2,TRBD2,TGTGCCAGCAGCTATAGCGGGAGCCGAACCGGGGAGCTGTTTTTT,CASSYSGSRTGELFF
TRBV29-1,few,TRBJ2-2,-,TGCAGCGTCGGGGGTGGAATGAACACCGGGGAGCTGTTTTTT,CSVGGGMNTGELFF
TRBV7-2,-,TRBJ2-3,TRBD1,TGTGCCAGCAGCCCAGCGGGACAGGGAACAACAGATACGCAGTATTTT,CASSPAGQGTTDTQYF
TRBV29-1,many,TRBJ2-7,-,TGCAGCGTTGTGGGGGGCCTCCAAGATAACCTCTACGAGCAGTACTTC,CSVVGGLQDNLYEQYF
TRBV28,-,TRBJ1-4,-,TGTGCCAGCAGTGTCCTCGCGGGGGCAACTAATGAAAAACTGTTTTTT,CASSVLAGATNEKLFF
TRBV20-1,few,TRBJ2-7,TRBD2,TGCAGTGCTAGTGGGGGGGTCCCCTACGAGCAGTACTTC,CSASGGVPYEQYF
TRBV21-1,few,TRBJ1-5,-,TGTGCCAGCAGCAAAGTAGACACAGGCCTTATTCATTGGCTATATAGCAATCAGCCCCAGCATTTT,CASSKVDTGLIHWLYSNQPQHF
TRBV4-3,few,TRBJ2-5,-,TGCGCCAGCAGCCAAGAGAACAGGGCTCGAGAGACCCAGTACTTC,CASSQENRARETQYF
TRBV10-3,-,TRBJ2-7,-,TGTGCCAACTATTTCGGGGAAAGAACAGGGTCAATGGGGTACGAGCAGTACTTC,CANYFGERTGSMGYEQYF
TRBV29-1,-,TRBJ1-4,-,TGCAGCGTTATACCCGGGACCGGGAATGAAAAACTGTTTTTT,CSVIPGTGNEKLFF
TRBV11-1,few,TRBJ2-4,-,TGTGCCAGCAGCTTTCCCCCAGGGGAGGAGGCCAAAAACATTCAGTACTTC,CASSFPPGEEAKNIQYF
TRBV20-1,-,TRBJ2-3,TRBD2,TGCAGTGCTAACCTCCTAGCGGGAGGGACTTTCACAGATACGCAGTATTTT,CSANLLAGGTFTDTQYF
TRBV12-3/TRBV12-4,-,TRBJ2-7,TRBD1,TGTGCCAGCAGTACGCGACAGGGAAGGGACTCCTACGAGCAGTACTTC,CASSTRQGRDSYEQYF
TRBV12-3/TRBV12-4,once,TRBJ2-7,-,TGTGCCAGCAGTACGACCCCGGGATCCCTGATCGAGCAGTACTTC,CASSTTPGSLIEQYF